This T cell receptor beta chain appears in the sequencing data of a study of cytomegalovirus exposure and HLA in healthy donors. Study results and caveats: In an earlier analysis, productive rearrangement rates for most beta V segments clustered near 87% or 30%. V- and J-gene trimming of TCR beta was linked (in a later analysis) to a missense DCLRE1C variant. More than 150 TCR beta chains were listed as cytomegalovirus-associated.

The CDR3 contains 14 residues. Trimming stripped 1 base from V and 4 bases from J, with 11 bases between. The germline V gene encodes CDR1 SQVTM and CDR2 ANQGSEA. Notes on this clone: Its antigen is undetermined.

Each donor's status was that of a healthy bone marrow donor. With 60 Vbeta and 13 Jbeta primers, the PCR was carried out. Sequenced by immunoSEQ multiplex PCR; TCRdb stores in-frame clones only, minus some. The sample comprises approximately 110,000 clones, roughly 68% of which are singletons, and 2.2% rests with the top ten. The sequencing input was PBMCs. The TCR sequence derives from a woman in her thirties in good health and CMV-seronegative. The gene calls are TRBV29-1 and TRBJ2-1, with D perhaps TRBD1 (6 bases). CDR3 residues: CSVEGRGQYNEQFF. CDR3 DNA: TGCAGCGTTGAAGGGAGAGGACAGTACAATGAGCAGTTCTTC.